One and the same sample provided the 4 T cell receptor beta chains below, sequenced in a study of neurological immune-mediated disorders (dated by TCRdb to between 2018 and 2020). Library construction relied on 5' RACE. Sequencer: Illumina HiSeq 2500. TCRdb itself trimmed the public reads at Q25 with fastp, ran MiXCR and retained productive beta chains. Every distinct CDR3 protein forms one entry, paired with its most common genes and DNA. This sample comprises tens of thousands of distinct CDR3 sequences, 11% of them detected only once. Of the sample, 3% to 4.5% is held by the ten largest clones. The sequencing sample was made of CD4+ T cells from blood. The source of these receptors is a woman between 25 and 40 years old with HTLV-1-associated myelopathy (HAM/TSP).

This clonotype has at least ten counts. This sequence joins TRBV12-3 or TRBV12-4 and TRBJ1-1; maybe TRBD1 (6 bases). The V end lost 3 bases, the J end lost 4 bases, and 12 bases lay between the germline ends. The CDR3 is made up of 14 amino acids. The CDR3 nucleotides are TGTGCCAGCAGTTTCCGGGGGCAGGGCACTGAAGCTTTCTTT. Translation: CASSFRGQGTEAFF.

The chain combines TRBV7-9 with TRBJ1-1; D possibly corresponds to TRBD1 (6 bases). Germline CDR1 reads SEHNR; CDR2 reads FQNEAQ (reference sequence). V shed 7 bases and J shed 1 base, with 16 bases lying between them. This CDR3 has 15 amino acids. This CDR3 reads CASNPQPRGNTEAFF. The DNA of the CDR3 is TGTGCCAGCAACCCCCAGCCCAGGGGGAACACTGAAGCTTTCTTT.

This clonotype was seen repeatedly, ten times or more. This chain uses TRBV5-1 with TRBJ2-3; D perhaps matches TRBD1 (5 bases). Germline lookup yields CDR1 SGHRS and CDR2 YFSETQ. CDR3 size: 13 residues. V shed 1 base and J shed 3 bases, with 6 bases lying between them. The CDR3 DNA is TGCGCCAGCAGCTTGCCAGGGACAGATACGCAGTATTTT. This gives the protein CASSLPGTDTQYF.

J is TRBJ1-2 and V is TRBV5-1; D not resolved. The CDR3 runs to 14 residues. From germline, CDR1 is SGHRS and CDR2 YFSETQ. The V end lost 4 bases, the J end lost 4 bases, and 14 bases lay between the germline ends. For the CDR3, the DNA is TGCGCCAGCAGCCAAGGGCCAGGTTCCTATGGCTACACCTTC. It codes for CASSQGPGSYGYTF.